A selection of T cell receptor beta chains follows, all from one sample in a study of T cell repertoires in cytomegalovirus infection. These receptors lack a known antigen. TCRdb used MiXCR to reprocess the reads, holding one entry per CDR3 protein. In the table there are over 100,000 distinct CDR3 sequences, around 10% of which are singletons. Input material: PBMCs, sequenced either directly or after in vitro stimulation (not recorded which). These receptors were obtained from a human donor in good health (CMV status not recorded). Some clones in this sample may be carry-over from other donors' samples. The CDR3 runs from the conserved cysteine through the conserved F or W. A D gene is named only where the DNA matches it firmly. Clone size is given for some rows only: seen once, a few or many times, or a class if the clone is expanded.

d_gene	abundance	v_gene	j_gene	CDR3nt	CDR3aa
.	many	TRBV6-1	TRBJ2-1	TGTGCCAGCAGAGGGTCTGGGACTCGATCCTACAATGAGCAGTTCTTC	CASRGSGTRSYNEQFF
.	few	TRBV2	TRBJ2-6	TGTGCCAGCAGTGAACGGGGTAACTCTGGGGCCAACGTCCTGACTTTC	CASSERGNSGANVLTF
TRBD2	few	TRBV29-1	TRBJ2-1	TGCAGCGTTGTAGGACTAGCGGGACCTTACAATGAGCAGTTCTTC	CSVVGLAGPYNEQFF
TRBD2	.	TRBV5-8	TRBJ2-1	TGTGCCAGCAGCTGGGGTGATGGTAGCGGGAGATACAACAATGAGCAGTTCTTC	CASSWGDGSGRYNNEQFF
TRBD1	many	TRBV5-1	TRBJ1-1	TGCGCCAGCAGCTTGGACGTGACAGGGGAAGCTTTCTTT	CASSLDVTGEAFF
.	few	TRBV7-2	TRBJ1-1	TGTGCCAGCAGCCTTCGGGGTTCGAACACTGAAGCTTTCTTT	CASSLRGSNTEAFF
TRBD2	many	TRBV6-5	TRBJ2-1	TGTGCCAGCACCCTAGCGGGAGGTCGGGGGGAGCAGTTCTTC	CASTLAGGRGEQFF
TRBD1	many	TRBV6-1	TRBJ2-7	TGTGCCAGCAGACGAGACCGAACAGGGGCCGGATACGAGCAGTACTTC	CASRRDRTGAGYEQYF
.	.	TRBV28	TRBJ1-1	TGTGCCAGCAGTTCAGGGGCGACAAACACTGAAGCTTTCTTT	CASSSGATNTEAFF
.	few	TRBV6-2/TRBV6-3	TRBJ2-5	TGTGCCGGGTCCTCCTTCGCGGAGACCCAGTACTTC	CAGSSFAETQYF
TRBD2	few	TRBV11-2	TRBJ2-1	TGTGCCAGCAGCTCGCCAAGCGGGAGACTCTACAATGAGCAGTTCTTC	CASSSPSGRLYNEQFF
TRBD2	few	TRBV6-2/TRBV6-3	TRBJ2-1	TGTGCCAGCAAACGGACTAGCGGGACCTACAATGAGCAGTTCTTC	CASKRTSGTYNEQFF
TRBD1	.	TRBV27	TRBJ1-5	TGTGCCAGCAGTACGACAGGGCTTGGCAATCAGCCCCAGCATTTT	CASSTTGLGNQPQHF
.	.	TRBV11-2	TRBJ2-3	TGTGCCAGCAGCCCCGGGACGACCGATACGCAGTATTTT	CASSPGTTDTQYF
.	few	TRBV19	TRBJ2-3	TGTGCCAGTAGTATCAGACGCCGGTCTAGCACAGATACGCAGTATTTT	CASSIRRRSSTDTQYF
.	few	TRBV11-2	TRBJ1-1	TGTGCCAGCAGCCCCCTAATTGACACTGAAGCTTTCTTT	CASSPLIDTEAFF
.	few	TRBV11-2	TRBJ2-1	TGTGCCAGCAGCTTATATCACGGCGATGAGCAGTTCTTC	CASSLYHGDEQFF
.	.	TRBV20-1	TRBJ2-7	TGCAGTGCGCAGATCGGGACAAAAGTCGAGCAGTACTTC	CSAQIGTKVEQYF
.	many	TRBV7-2	TRBJ1-4	TGTGCCAGCAGCTTAATGGGAACTAATGAAAAACTGTTTTTT	CASSLMGTNEKLFF
.	.	TRBV5-8	TRBJ1-1	TGTGCCAGCAGCTTGGATCAGGGAGCAGGGGACACTGAAGCTTTCTTT	CASSLDQGAGDTEAFF
.	many	TRBV7-2	TRBJ2-1	TGTGCCAGCAGCTTAGCCCCCCGCGGAGGCTACAATGAGCAGTTCTTC	CASSLAPRGGYNEQFF
.	.	TRBV25-1	TRBJ1-6	TGTGCCAGCAGTAATGGGGGCGCAGGGCGGTCACCCCTCCACTTT	CASSNGGAGRSPLHF
.	many	TRBV7-6	TRBJ1-4	TGTGCTAGCAGCCCCGGCGGGGGTAATGAAAAACTGTTTTTT	CASSPGGGNEKLFF
TRBD2	many	TRBV6-2/TRBV6-3	TRBJ2-1	TGTGCCAGCAGTTACAAGGTCGCCGGGACTAGCAAGTTTTCTTCCTACAATGAGCAGTTCTTC	CASSYKVAGTSKFSSYNEQFF
.	few	TRBV7-9	TRBJ2-5	TGTGCCAGCACCGGCTCGCAGGGACAAGAGACCCAGTACTTC	CASTGSQGQETQYF
TRBD2	many	TRBV7-9	TRBJ2-2	TGTGCCAGCAGCCCAAAGGCTAGCGGGAGTGAAACCGGGGAGCTGTTTTTT	CASSPKASGSETGELFF
TRBD2	few	TRBV5-1	TRBJ2-4	TGCGCCAGCAGCGCATTAGCGGGCGAAAACATTCAGTACTTC	CASSALAGENIQYF
.	many	TRBV7-2	TRBJ2-3	TGTGCCAGCAGCTTCTCAACAGATACGCAGTATTTT	CASSFSTDTQYF
.	many	TRBV7-8	TRBJ1-5	TGTGCCAGCAGCTTGATATTCAGGGGCAATAACAATCAGCCCCAGCATTTT	CASSLIFRGNNNQPQHF
.	many	TRBV7-2	TRBJ1-2	TGTGCCAGCAGCTTAGGGGTCCCCTATGGCTACACCTTC	CASSLGVPYGYTF
.	many	TRBV29-1	TRBJ1-2	TGCAGCGTTGAAGGACTTGTCGATCATAACTATGGCTACACCTTC	CSVEGLVDHNYGYTF
TRBD1	.	TRBV29-1	TRBJ1-2	TGCAGCGTACCCGGGACAGGGCGTTCTCTTTATGGCTACACCTTC	CSVPGTGRSLYGYTF